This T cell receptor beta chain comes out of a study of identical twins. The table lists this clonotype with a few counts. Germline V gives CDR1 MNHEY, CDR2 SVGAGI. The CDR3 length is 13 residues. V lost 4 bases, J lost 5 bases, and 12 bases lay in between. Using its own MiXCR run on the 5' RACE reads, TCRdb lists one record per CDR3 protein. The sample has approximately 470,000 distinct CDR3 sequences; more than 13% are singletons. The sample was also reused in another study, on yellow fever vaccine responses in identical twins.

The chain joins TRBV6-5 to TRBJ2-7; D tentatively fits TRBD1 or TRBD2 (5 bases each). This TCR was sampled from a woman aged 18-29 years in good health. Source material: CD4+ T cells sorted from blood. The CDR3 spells CASSSQGVNEQYF. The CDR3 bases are TGTGCCAGCAGTTCCCAGGGAGTCAACGAGCAGTACTTC.